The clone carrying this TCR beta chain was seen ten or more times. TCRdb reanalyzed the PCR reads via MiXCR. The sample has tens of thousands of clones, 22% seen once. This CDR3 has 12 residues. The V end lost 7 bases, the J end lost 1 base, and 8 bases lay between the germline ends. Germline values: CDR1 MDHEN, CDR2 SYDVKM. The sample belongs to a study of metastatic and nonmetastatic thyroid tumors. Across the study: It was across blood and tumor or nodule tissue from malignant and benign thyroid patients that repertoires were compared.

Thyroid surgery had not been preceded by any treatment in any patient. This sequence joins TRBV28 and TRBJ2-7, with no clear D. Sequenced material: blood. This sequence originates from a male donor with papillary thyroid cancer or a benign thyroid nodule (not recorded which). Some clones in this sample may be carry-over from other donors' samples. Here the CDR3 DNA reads TGTGCCAGCAAGGTGGGTTCCTACGAGCAGTACTTC. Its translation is CASKVGSYEQYF.